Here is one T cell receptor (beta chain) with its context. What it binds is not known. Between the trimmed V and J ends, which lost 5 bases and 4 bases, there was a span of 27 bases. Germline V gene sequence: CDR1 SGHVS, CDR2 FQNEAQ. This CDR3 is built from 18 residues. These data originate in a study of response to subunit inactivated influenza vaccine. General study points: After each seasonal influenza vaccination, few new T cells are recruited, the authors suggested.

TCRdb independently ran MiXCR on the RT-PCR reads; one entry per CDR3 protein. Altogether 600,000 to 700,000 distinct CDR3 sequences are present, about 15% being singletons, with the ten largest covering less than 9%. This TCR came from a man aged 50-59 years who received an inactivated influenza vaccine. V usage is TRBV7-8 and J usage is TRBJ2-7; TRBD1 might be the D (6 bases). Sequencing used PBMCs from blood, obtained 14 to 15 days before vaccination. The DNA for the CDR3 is TGTGCCAGCAGCCCATACGGAATCAGGGGATCACTACTTTACGAGCAGTACTTC. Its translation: CASSPYGIRGSLLYEQYF.